This T cell receptor (beta chain) appears in the sequencing data of a study of post-analysis software for immune sequencing data (dated by TCRdb to the mid-2010s). Notes on the research overall: Recorded disease courses included relapsing-remitting, secondary progressive and progressive-relapsing multiple sclerosis, with some patients lacking subtype annotation. The patient repertoires were set against roughly eleven previously published healthy control repertoires from donors whose ages ranged from roughly 6 to 26 years. A subset of samples was prepared in parallel using single-end sample barcoding, then pooled and co-amplified after Illumina adapter ligation. The study at large found these results: Multiple sclerosis patients had significantly lower normalized Chao1 diversity than controls, a result that suggests substantial peripheral T-cell clonal expansion. Direct clustering with F measure revealed strong co-clustering of samples prepared in the same batch, which led to a batch-effect correction. Roughly 5 TRBV segments, including TRBV5-6, TRBV5-1 and TRBV20-1, were significantly more frequent in patients than controls. The control group was slightly older than the multiple sclerosis patient group.

As to this clonotype: Its recognized antigen is unknown. There are no base qualities to consult, and no much larger clone falls within one base.

To demonstrate the VDJtools post-analysis software, the study profiled TCR beta repertoires from the peripheral blood of about 13 young patients with multiple sclerosis. The multiple sclerosis patients were children and adolescents between roughly 6 and 17 years of age. Libraries came from PCR. The listed sequencing device is Illumina HiSeq 2500. To reduce PCR and sequencing biases, unique molecular identifiers were incorporated into the TCR beta cDNA libraries. Every 1 to 10 million input T cells yielded about 500,000 cDNA molecules, meaning each molecule approximated one T cell. The patient libraries were prepared and sequenced with the same protocol used for the earlier healthy control dataset. Within a given batch, samples were prepared together, multiplexed and sequenced on the same HiSeq lane. Concerning the study's data processing: MIGEC handled the raw barcoded reads, throwing out single-read molecular identifier groups before consensus assembly and CDR3 extraction. Clonotype tables were post-analysed with VDJtools, and diversity was normalized by down-sampling all datasets to the smallest sample size. In repertoire overlap clustering, CDR3 amino acid sequences, but not nucleotide sequences, were matched to correct batch-related cross-sample contamination. TCRdb passed the public sequencing reads through fastp at Q25 and MiXCR, retaining productive beta sequences. When rows share a CDR3 protein, they turn into one entry using the most common DNA and genes. TCRdb, not the original authors, processed these V and J calls. In all, the sample holds around 500,000 distinct CDR3 sequences, and around 34% of those were seen once. Approximately 5.4% of the sample goes to the ten largest clones.

The germline ends are 11 bases apart after V is trimmed by 10 bases and J by 1 base. CDR1 KGHSH and CDR2 LQKENI are derived from the germline V gene. The CDR3, cysteine through phenylalanine, is 12 amino acids long. Only the CDR3 portion is preserved as DNA: 36 bases, with reading frame beginning at the first base. Sequencing used blood. The clonotype originates from a girl between 2 and 17 years old with multiple sclerosis. Recombination joined TRBV18 with TRBJ2-7; the D gene cannot be named for sure. CDR3 region: CATAPTSYEQYF. The nucleotide sequence is TGTGCCACCGCTCCTACTTCCTACGAGCAGTACTTC.